This T cell receptor beta chain was sequenced for a study of T-cell memory formation after mild COVID-19 (dated by TCRdb to about 2021). Regarding the study in general: TCR sequence clusters from the two donors were largely donor specific. In a couple of donors, T-cell clones that expanded and contracted after mild COVID-19 were followed by sequencing TCRalpha and TCRbeta repertoires longitudinally. Two young, previously healthy adult volunteers made up the cohort, one male and one female.

This clonotype was counted only a few times. Its antigen specificity is not known. Base quality data are lacking; no much larger clone is found one base away. Ficoll-Paque density gradient centrifugation was used to isolate PBMCs. The paper as a whole reports these results and caveats: From day 15 to 85, contracting clones showed balanced CD4/CD8 phenotypes, whereas a second wave of clones that expanded from day 15 to 37 leaned towards CD4+. Contracting CD4+ clones were found mainly in CM and EM memory subsets, while CD8+ clones were enriched in EMRA. The study covered only a couple of mild cases, and larger cohorts including severe cases with pre-infection samples were considered necessary. The detection of some responding clones in pre-infection memory suggests that pre-existing cross-reactive memory T cells joined the SARS-CoV-2 response. Whether the second-wave clones peaking on day 37 were SARS-CoV-2 specific was not confirmed.

From a lookup of the germline V gene, CDR1 and CDR2 are SGHTA and FQGNSA. Relative to germline, V is 2 bases shorter and J is 0 bases shorter, with 11 bases between their ends. The CDR3 contains 16 residues, cysteine and phenylalanine counted. Just the 48-base CDR3 DNA is kept, in frame starting at base 1. TCRdb names Illumina NovaSeq 6000 as the instrument used. TCRalpha and TCRbeta cDNA libraries were built by 5'RACE with constant-segment primers, adding sample barcodes and unique molecular identifiers. Trizol reagent was used to extract RNA from every sample. Library amplification was performed in two PCR steps, and a second sample barcode and Illumina TruSeq adapters were introduced in the second step. Sequencing of the libraries was done on an Illumina NovaSeq, producing 2 x 150 bp paired-end reads. Under the source paper's analysis protocol: Reads were demultiplexed and collapsed into UMI-guided consensus sequences with migec v1.2.7. Using mixcr v2.1.11, UMI consensuses were aligned to TRA and TRB V and J templates and then assembled into clonotypes. A clonotype was counted as expanded or contracted only when both edgeR and NoisET called the clonotype significant, with the noise models trained on biological replicates. For edgeR calls, the cutoffs were a false discovery rate-adjusted p below 0.01 and a log2 fold-change threshold of 1. As an exploratory analysis of dynamics, max-normalized trajectories of the 1000 most abundant clonotypes were examined with PCA combined with hierarchical clustering. Separately sequenced CD4+ and CD8+ repertoires were used to assign the CD4 or CD8 phenotype of responding clones. The public reads were run again by TCRdb, first through fastp at Q25 and then through MiXCR, and only productive beta chains were kept. All rows with the same CDR3 protein become a single entry with the most common DNA and genes. The V and J calls were not made by the authors but by TCRdb's processing. Present in this sample are about 410,000 distinct CDR3 sequences, 23% of which were seen just once. The ten largest clones take up about an eighth of the sample.

This chain joins TRBV7-2 to TRBJ1-5, with the D gene not confidently named. This clonotype was obtained from an adult woman who had mild COVID-19 (a few samples of this study predate the infection). The sample titles of this study are shuffled in the database, so cell type and time point are left out; the donor was told from shared clones. Specimen: PBMCs or a T cell subset sorted from them (not recorded which). The DNA reads as follows: TGTGCCAGCAGCTTAAATGCCCCCGGTAGCAATCAGCCCCAGCATTTT. Its protein is CASSLNAPGSNQPQHF.